Listed below are T cell receptor beta chains from one sample, sequenced in a study of long-term antiretroviral therapy in people with HIV. TCRdb keeps only in-frame clones here, not all; method: immunoSEQ multiplex PCR. Of around 13,000 clones listed, roughly 82% are singletons. The sequences come from unsorted PBMCs, collected 1.8 years before starting antiretroviral therapy. Receptors originate from a woman aged 40-49 years with HIV. Each CDR3 is given with its conserved first and last residue. D genes are given only for firm matches. A clone size is listed for some rows: how often the clone was seen (once, few, many), or a class if it is expanded.

NA	NA	TRBV7-9	TRBJ1-1	CASSLITDEAFF	TGTGCCAGCAGCTTAATAACGGATGAAGCTTTCTTT
large	TRBD1	TRBV5-4	TRBJ1-3	CASSDRDRDSLAGNTIYF	TGTGCCAGCAGCGACCGGGACAGGGACTCCCTCGCTGGAAACACCATATATTTT
NA	NA	TRBV2	TRBJ1-2	CASSEGAQRGNYGYTF	TGTGCCAGCAGTGAGGGGGCCCAGAGGGGGAACTATGGCTACACCTTC
NA	TRBD1	TRBV28	TRBJ1-5	CASSSPSDRGQPQHF	TGTGCCAGCAGTTCCCCCTCAGACAGGGGGCAGCCCCAGCATTTT
NA	NA	TRBV18	TRBJ2-5	CASSLSDQETQYF	TGTGCCAGCTCTCTCTCCGACCAAGAGACCCAGTACTTC
NA	TRBD2	TRBV9	TRBJ2-3	CATATGGSNTDTQYF	TGTGCCACCGCTACGGGAGGAAGCAACACAGATACGCAGTATTTT
NA	TRBD2	TRBV27	TRBJ2-1	CASSLSTSYSYNEQFF	TGTGCCAGCAGTTTATCGACTAGCTACTCCTACAATGAGCAGTTCTTC
NA	TRBD2	TRBV4-1	TRBJ2-1	CASSQLTSGSSDEQFF	TGCGCCAGCAGCCAACTGACTAGCGGGAGTTCCGATGAGCAGTTCTTC
NA	NA	TRBV7-2	TRBJ2-7	CASSPSAYEQYF	TGTGCCAGCAGCCCCAGCGCCTACGAGCAGTACTTC
NA	NA	TRBV7-2	TRBJ2-7	CASSLGGGTDYEQYF	TGTGCCAGCAGCTTAGGGGGGGGGACAGACTACGAGCAGTACTTC
once	NA	TRBV7-3	TRBJ2-3	CASRLRAGSTDTQYF	TGTGCCAGCCGTCTAAGAGCAGGGAGCACAGATACGCAGTATTTT
NA	NA	TRBV18	TRBJ2-3	CASSPPSTDTQYF	TGTGCCAGCTCACCACCGAGCACAGATACGCAGTATTTT
NA	NA	TRBV5-6	TRBJ1-2	CASGQFNYGYTF	TGTGCCAGCGGACAGTTTAACTATGGCTACACCTTC
NA	TRBD2	TRBV9	TRBJ2-7	CASSETVAGGGREQYF	TGTGCCAGCAGCGAGACGGTGGCGGGAGGAGGGCGCGAGCAGTACTTC
few	TRBD1	TRBV27	TRBJ2-2	CASRQGPQDTGELFF	TGTGCCAGCAGACAGGGGCCGCAGGACACCGGGGAGCTGTTTTTT
NA	TRBD2	TRBV19	TRBJ2-1	CASRLPSGSPYNEQFF	TGTGCCAGTAGGCTGCCTAGCGGGAGTCCATACAATGAGCAGTTCTTC
NA	NA	TRBV4-2	TRBJ2-3	CASSPPGERLTDTQYF	TGTGCCAGCAGCCCCCCGGGGGAGCGGCTCACAGATACGCAGTATTTT
NA	NA	TRBV27	TRBJ2-6	CASSSAWGGVSGANVLTF	TGTGCCAGCAGTTCGGCTTGGGGGGGCGTGAGTGGGGCCAACGTCCTGACTTTC
NA	NA	TRBV6-6	TRBJ2-5	CASSYSDGARLETQYF	TGTGCCAGCAGTTACTCGGACGGGGCGAGACTGGAGACCCAGTACTTC
NA	TRBD1	TRBV19	TRBJ1-5	CASRRRDRNDQPQHF	TGTGCCAGTAGACGCCGGGACAGGAACGATCAGCCCCAGCATTTT
NA	NA	TRBV5-8	TRBJ1-3	CASSIVFFSGNTIYF	TGTGCCAGCAGCATCGTGTTCTTCTCTGGAAACACCATATATTTT
NA	NA	TRBV28	TRBJ2-2	CASSLIPDTGELFF	TGTGCCAGCAGTTTAATTCCGGACACCGGGGAGCTGTTTTTT
few	TRBD2	TRBV7-2	TRBJ2-1	CASSTTGTSGREQFF	TGTGCCAGCAGCACCACCGGGACTAGCGGGAGGGAGCAGTTCTTC
NA	NA	TRBV7-2	TRBJ2-3	CASSPFTDTQYF	TGTGCCAGCAGCCCTTTCACAGATACGCAGTATTTT
NA	NA	TRBV5-1	TRBJ2-1	CASSFRFGYDEQFF	TGCGCCAGCAGCTTTAGGTTCGGGTACGATGAGCAGTTCTTC
NA	TRBD1	TRBV7-2	TRBJ2-7	CASSQGQGSHSEQYF	TGTGCCAGCAGCCAAGGACAGGGGAGCCATTCCGAGCAGTACTTC
once	NA	TRBV4-2	TRBJ2-1	CASSQDLNPDEQFF	TGTGCCAGCAGCCAAGACCTCAATCCCGATGAGCAGTTCTTC
NA	TRBD1	TRBV9	TRBJ2-7	CASSTGQGSYEQYF	TGTGCCAGCAGCACGGGACAGGGTTCCTACGAGCAGTACTTC
few	NA	TRBV19	TRBJ2-1	CASTPAGSSYNEQFF	TGTGCCAGCACCCCGGCGGGAAGCTCCTACAATGAGCAGTTCTTC
NA	NA	TRBV7-2	TRBJ1-3	CASSSGSAGNTIYF	TGTGCCAGCAGTTCCGGGTCTGCTGGAAACACCATATATTTT
NA	TRBD2	TRBV11-1	TRBJ2-5	CASSSLAGVETQYF	TGTGCCAGCAGCTCCCTAGCGGGAGTGGAGACCCAGTACTTC
few	TRBD2	TRBV7-8	TRBJ2-5	CASSPSGGGETQYF	TGTGCCAGCAGCCCCTCGGGAGGGGGAGAGACCCAGTACTTC
few	NA	TRBV4-2	TRBJ1-1	CASSTGTFPEAFF	TGTGCCAGCAGCACAGGGACCTTCCCTGAAGCTTTCTTT
NA	TRBD2	TRBV18	TRBJ2-3	CASSPIRTSGSGADTQYF	TGTGCCAGCTCACCAATAAGAACTAGCGGGAGTGGAGCAGATACGCAGTATTTT
NA	NA	TRBV6-1	TRBJ2-7	CASWDFGISYEQYF	TGTGCCAGCTGGGACTTCGGGATCTCCTACGAGCAGTACTTC
NA	NA	TRBV13	TRBJ2-7	CASGSRSSYEQYF	TGTGCCAGCGGAAGCCGATCCTCCTACGAGCAGTACTTC
NA	TRBD1	TRBV2	TRBJ2-5	CATQGGSETQYF	TGTGCCACCCAAGGGGGCTCAGAGACCCAGTACTTC
NA	NA	TRBV4-1	TRBJ1-4	CASSPDPGLDEKLFF	TGCGCCAGCAGCCCAGATCCGGGGCTGGATGAAAAACTGTTTTTT
NA	TRBD1	TRBV4-1	TRBJ2-7	CASRSNRGRGEQYF	TGCGCCAGCAGAAGTAACAGGGGGCGAGGCGAGCAGTACTTC
NA	TRBD1	TRBV10-3	TRBJ1-2	CAMGDSNNYGYTF	TGTGCCATGGGGGACAGCAATAACTATGGCTACACCTTC
NA	NA	TRBV7-9	TRBJ1-2	CASSLLAQNYGYTF	TGTGCCAGCAGCTTATTGGCCCAGAACTATGGCTACACCTTC
few	NA	TRBV10-2	TRBJ1-1	CASSGGTLSTATRDTEAFF	TGCGCCAGCAGTGGGGGGACACTCTCGACCGCCACGAGGGACACTGAAGCTTTCTTT
once	NA	TRBV10-3	TRBJ2-5	CAIRGQGLGQETQYF	TGTGCCATCCGAGGGCAGGGGCTTGGCCAAGAGACCCAGTACTTC
NA	NA	TRBV15	TRBJ1-1	CATSRWPISLNTEAFF	TGTGCCACCAGCAGATGGCCGATATCGTTGAACACTGAAGCTTTCTTT
NA	TRBD1	TRBV28	TRBJ2-5	CASSRGQGYQETQYF	TGTGCCAGCAGCCGGGGACAGGGATACCAAGAGACCCAGTACTTC
few	NA	TRBV5-4	TRBJ2-7	CASSPVGRGRDEQYF	TGTGCCAGCAGCCCCGTCGGGAGGGGGCGGGACGAGCAGTACTTC
NA	TRBD2	TRBV14	TRBJ2-5	CASSLIVAGGQHF	TGTGCCAGCAGCCTTATCGTGGCGGGAGGGCAGCACTTC
once	NA	TRBV25-1	TRBJ2-5	CASSASTAQYF	TGTGCCAGCTCGGCATCGACGGCCCAGTACTTC
few	NA	TRBV6-1	TRBJ1-5	CASSEQGNQPQHF	TGTGCCAGCAGCGAACAGGGCAATCAGCCCCAGCATTTT
NA	TRBD2	TRBV7-9	TRBJ2-7	CASSLTLAGGLSSYEQYF	TGTGCCAGCAGCTTAACACTAGCGGGAGGACTGTCCTCCTACGAGCAGTACTTC
once	TRBD1	TRBV4-1	TRBJ2-2	CASSQAQDRGLTGELFF	TGCGCCAGCAGCCAAGCCCAGGACAGGGGATTAACCGGGGAGCTGTTTTTT
NA	NA	TRBV18	TRBJ2-4	CASSPNGGGIAKNIQYF	TGTGCCAGCTCACCCAATGGTGGGGGCATTGCCAAAAACATTCAGTACTTC
NA	NA	TRBV19	TRBJ2-7	CASSATGTEPYEQYF	TGTGCCAGTAGCGCGACCGGGACTGAACCCTACGAGCAGTACTTC